These 27 T cell receptor beta chains were all obtained from the same sample, sequenced in a study of regulatory T cells in long-lasting Graves disease. The time point was: newly diagnosed GD, antithyroid drugs for less than 3 months. PBMC RNA was the source of the TCR library. With iRepertoire HTBI primers and Arm-PCR of CDR3 regions, TCR beta libraries were built. TCRdb re-derived calls from the multiplex PCR reads in MiXCR, one entry per CDR3 protein. The sample holds more than 400,000 distinct CDR3 sequences, about 15% seen once. The same data also went into a second study, on T cells in Graves' hyperthyroidism and ophthalmopathy.

The specimen was peripheral blood mononuclear cells (PBMCs), collected at new diagnosis, from a patient treated with antithyroid drugs. Receptor source: a woman aged 30 to 39 with Graves disease.

This clonotype was found many times. The chain carries TRBV5-1 and TRBJ2-5; either TRBD1 or TRBD2 may fit D (5 bases each). The CDR3 is 16 amino acids. CDR1 and CDR2 (germline): SGHRS, YFSETQ. V was trimmed by 0 bases and J by 0 bases, leaving 12 bases between them. The CDR3 DNA reads as TGCGCCAGCAGCTTGGCGGGGCAGCTTAACCAAGAGACCCAGTACTTC. Translated: CASSLAGQLNQETQYF.

The V gene is TRBV6-2 or TRBV6-3, the J gene TRBJ2-2, with TRBD1 as a possible D gene (6 bases). This CDR3 contains 15 residues. With 5 bases removed from V and 1 base from J, the gap between germline ends came to 11 bases. Germline-derived CDR1 and CDR2 are MNHEY and SVGEGT. This CDR3 reads CASSIRGLNTGELFF. As DNA, the CDR3 is TGTGCCAGCAGTATCAGGGGTTTGAACACCGGGGAGCTGTTTTTT.

The table lists this clonotype with a few counts. The CDR3 nucleotides read TGCGCCAGCAGCTCTTGGCAGGGCCCAAAATCCTACAATGAGCAGTTCTTC. As protein: CASSSWQGPKSYNEQFF. The chain has TRBV4-1 and TRBJ2-1, with a weak D call TRBD1 (5 bases). Germline CDR1 MGHRA, CDR2 YSYEKL. Trimming removed 5 bases from V and 1 base from J, with 18 bases in between. CDR3 length equals 17 residues.

This clonotype was seen many times. The chain links TRBV6-1 to TRBJ1-6; possible D gene TRBD1, 5 bases. Looked up from germline, CDR1 is MNHNS and CDR2 is SASEGT. V shed 5 bases and J shed 7 bases, with 12 bases lying between them. CDR3 size: 14 residues. The chain's CDR3 is CASSTQVGNSPLHF. The CDR3 coding sequence is TGTGCCAGCAGTACACAGGTGGGGAATTCACCCCTCCACTTT.

At least ten counts were recorded for this clonotype. This chain uses TRBV18 with TRBJ2-1, with D unresolved. The germline gives CDR1 KGHSH, CDR2 LQKENI. The CDR3 is 15 residues long. V was pared by 1 base and J by 2 bases, with 9 bases between. As DNA, the CDR3 is TGTGCCAGCTCACCACGGTCCGAAACCTACAATGAGCAGTTCTTC. The encoded protein is CASSPRSETYNEQFF.

This clonotype was seen more than once but under ten times. The chain recombines TRBV20-1 with TRBJ2-7, with 11 bases fitting TRBD1. The CDR3 extends over 16 amino acids. Germline trimming cut 0 bases from V and 6 bases from J; bases unmatched to any gene: 10. Germline V gene data show CDR1 as DFQATT and CDR2 as SNEGSKA (reference sequence). In nucleotides, the CDR3 is TGCAGTGCTAGAGATTTCCTCGGACAGGGGGCTGTCGAGCAGTACTTC. Its translation is CSARDFLGQGAVEQYF.

As to this clonotype: A much larger clone lies a single base off, so this may be a read error. The chain employs TRBV6-4 and TRBJ1-1; D might be TRBD1 (6 bases). Germline assignment: CDR1 MRHNA and CDR2 SNTAGT. The CDR3 is made up of 16 amino acids. The CDR3 spells CASSYSRVGGDTEAFF. The CDR3 region has the DNA TGTGCCAGCAGTTACTCGAGGGTAGGGGGGGACACTGAAGCTTTCTTT.

The V and J genes are TRBV30 and TRBJ1-6, with TRBD1 as a possible D gene (5 bases). This CDR3 region has 13 residues. CDR1 GTSNPN and CDR2 SVGIG come from the germline V gene (reference sequence). The germline V and J ends were trimmed by 2 bases and 10 bases, with 12 bases remaining between them. The CDR3 DNA is TGTGCCTGGAGTCCGGGGCGAGACTCACCCCTCCACTTT. Translating it yields CAWSPGRDSPLHF.

In this sample, this clonotype turned up a few times. The CDR3 region is CASSELGGGPQYF. The CDR3 DNA sequence: TGTGCCAGCAGTGAGTTGGGGGGAGGGCCGCAGTATTTT. J is TRBJ2-3 and V is TRBV7-2; 7 nucleotides line up with TRBD2. Germline V lookup: CDR1 SGHTA, CDR2 FQGNSA. V was pared by 6 bases and J by 10 bases, with 10 bases of the junction left unmatched. The CDR3 extends over 13 amino acids.

This rearrangement joins TRBV6-1 to TRBJ1-1; 7 bases align to TRBD1. Germline V gene sequence: CDR1 MNHNS, CDR2 SASEGT. This CDR3 has 13 residues. V was clipped by 8 bases and J by 5 bases; unmatched bases: 8. CDR3 amino acids: CASSRGVWTEAFF. The CDR3 nucleotides read TGTGCCAGCTCCAGGGGGGTCTGGACTGAAGCTTTCTTT.

A remark on this clonotype: This could be a read error, since a much larger clone is one nucleotide away. The gene calls are TRBV5-1 and TRBJ1-2; 8 bases are shared with TRBD1. The CDR3 consists of 15 residues. Germline V lookup: CDR1 SGHRS, CDR2 YFSETQ. The CDR3 loop is CASSLEGQVGYGHTF. As DNA, the CDR3 is TGCGCCAGCAGCTTGGAGGGACAGGTGGGATATGGCCACACCTTC.

This clonotype appeared many times. This chain connects TRBV30 to TRBJ2-5; weak D call: TRBD2 (6 bases). This CDR3 is built from 15 residues. Germline-derived CDR1 and CDR2 are GTSNPN and SVGIG (reference sequence). The V end lost 8 bases, the J end lost 0 bases, and 19 bases lay between the germline ends. The CDR3 loop reads CALQSLAEDQETQYF. The CDR3 DNA is TGTGCCCTCCAATCGTTAGCGGAGGACCAAGAGACCCAGTACTTC.

Worth noting for this clonotype: Mismatch with germline at one junction end may stem from a read error. The chain joins TRBV5-1 to TRBJ2-2; D gene uncertain. This CDR3 has 15 residues. CDR1 is SGHRS, CDR2 YFSETQ, per germline. CDR3 nucleotides: TGCGCCTGCAGCCGCATAGAAGCCTCCACCGGGGAGCTGTTTTTT. This translates into CACSRIEASTGELFF.

A few counts support this clonotype. J is TRBJ2-7 and V is TRBV27; tentative D call: TRBD1 (6 bases). The V end lost 4 bases, the J end lost 1 base, and 17 bases lay between the germline ends. This CDR3 comprises 16 residues. The germline gives CDR1 MNHEY, CDR2 SMNVEV (reference sequence). CDR3 residues: CASSSVTQGVSYEQYF. CDR3 bases: TGTGCCAGCAGTTCCGTGACACAGGGAGTTTCCTACGAGCAGTACTTC.

This clonotype was detected many times. V usage is TRBV3-1 and J usage is TRBJ1-6; 10 bases align to TRBD1. Germline V gene data show CDR1 as LGHDT and CDR2 as YNNKEL (reference sequence). CDR3 length: 14 residues. V shed 8 bases and J 4 bases; nucleotides not matched to a gene: 2. CDR3 DNA sequence: TGTGCCAGCGGGACAGGGGCTTATAATTCACCCCTCCACTTT. Encoded protein: CASGTGAYNSPLHF.

This clonotype was observed at least ten times. This sequence joins TRBV29-1 and TRBJ1-2, with a tentative D call TRBD1 (6 bases). Trimming stripped 6 bases from V and 3 bases from J, with 17 bases between. This CDR3 has 14 amino acids. CDR1 and CDR2 (germline): SQVTM, ANQGSEA. CDR3 DNA: TGCAGCGTGACTTCGGACAGCCCCTACTATGGCTACACCTTC. Translated, it gives CSVTSDSPYYGYTF.

In its sample, this clonotype was seen many times. The J gene is TRBJ2-2, the V gene TRBV6-9, with D perhaps TRBD1 (5 bases). Germline CDR1 reads MNHGY; CDR2 reads SVAAGI. Trimming left V 3 bases short and J 4 bases short, with 18 bases between. The CDR3 runs to 17 residues. This chain's CDR3 is CASSYSRVFRVTGELFF. Written as DNA, the CDR3 is TGTGCCAGCAGTTACAGCAGGGTTTTTCGCGTCACCGGGGAGCTGTTTTTT.

The sample holds many counts of this clonotype. The chain combines TRBV2 with TRBJ2-4; a possible D gene is TRBD1 (6 bases). Germline CDR1 is SNHLY and CDR2 is FYNNEI. The CDR3 is 14 amino acids. Between the trimmed V and J ends, which lost 0 bases and 14 bases, there was a span of 17 bases. The CDR3 loop is CASSEAGYRVTKYF. The CDR3 DNA sequence: TGTGCCAGCAGTGAAGCGGGATACAGGGTAACGAAGTACTTC.

This clonotype was picked up many times. An end of the junction does not agree with germline; a read error may underlie this. The CDR3 DNA is TGTGCCAGCAGCCAAGATTTGGGTTGGGAGACCCAGTACTTC. Its protein product is CASSQDLGWETQYF. This chain uses TRBV4-3 with TRBJ2-5; D unresolved. Germline V gene data show CDR1 as LGHNA and CDR2 as YSLEER. The CDR3 loop spans 14 amino acids.

At least ten counts were recorded for this clonotype. The genes are TRBV7-9 and TRBJ2-1; D perhaps matches TRBD2 (6 bases). Germline CDR1 is SEHNR and CDR2 is FQNEAQ (reference sequence). The V end lost 5 bases, the J end lost 8 bases, and 22 bases lay between the germline ends. The CDR3 extends over 16 amino acids. CDR3 residues: CASSPPSAGGSHEQFF. As DNA, the CDR3 is TGTGCCAGCAGCCCCCCGTCCGCCGGGGGTAGCCATGAGCAGTTCTTC.

The chain recombines TRBV29-1 with TRBJ2-7; D is unresolved. Germline CDR1 is SQVTM and CDR2 is ANQGSEA. V dropped 6 bases and J dropped 6 bases, with 24 bases sitting between them. This CDR3 has 15 amino acids. In nucleotides, the CDR3 is TGCAGCGTCGTTAGGTCCCCCGCGACCCAGGCCGAGCAGTACTTC. Translating it yields CSVVRSPATQAEQYF.

Ten or more counts support this clonotype. This sequence joins TRBV27 and TRBJ1-1, with D unclear. CDR3 size: 13 residues. CDR1 MNHEY and CDR2 SMNVEV come from the germline V gene (reference sequence). The ends were cut back, 3 bases at V and 7 bases at J, with 12 bases in the middle. The CDR3: CASSLKGDGEAFF. CDR3 DNA: TGTGCCAGCAGTTTGAAGGGTGATGGTGAAGCTTTCTTT.

This clonotype occurred many times. The chain carries TRBV15 and TRBJ1-1; D gene ambiguous. This CDR3 comprises 12 residues. Trimming took off 2 bases at V and 7 bases at J, with 8 bases between the two ends. CDR1 is LNHNV, CDR2 YYDKDF, per germline (reference sequence). The CDR3 coding sequence is TGTGCCACCAGCAGATCAGCCTATGAAGCTTTCTTT. Residues: CATSRSAYEAFF.

This clonotype was detected a few times. The rearrangement links TRBV27 to TRBJ1-2; a weak D match, TRBD1 (5 bases). This CDR3 is built from 15 residues. The germline CDR1 and CDR2 sequences are MNHEY and SMNVEV (reference sequence). V was cut by 6 bases and J by 4 bases, with 18 bases left in between. CDR3 coding DNA: TGTGCCAGCAGCCCAGGAACGGGGGGAAGCTATGGCTACACCTTC. It encodes CASSPGTGGSYGYTF.

In this sample, this clonotype turned up many times. The V gene is TRBV12-3 or TRBV12-4, the J gene TRBJ2-7; TRBD1 might be the D (6 bases). Between the trimmed V and J ends, which lost 1 base and 5 bases, there was a span of 9 bases. The length of the CDR3 is 13 residues. Here the CDR3 reads CASSLGGGDEQYF. CDR3 nucleotide sequence: TGTGCCAGCAGTTTAGGAGGGGGAGACGAGCAGTACTTC.

This clonotype was counted a single time. A far larger clone lies a single base away; this is likely a read error. V gene TRBV12-3 or TRBV12-4 combines with J gene TRBJ1-1; TRBD1 matches at 7 bases. The CDR3 spans 16 residues. For the CDR3, the DNA is TGTGCCAGCAGTCCATCGAGACAGGGCAGTGCGACTGGAGCTTTCTTT. Translating gives CASSPSRQGSATGAFF.

This clonotype was detected many times. V and J are TRBV6-2 or TRBV6-3 and TRBJ2-7; no reliable D call. This CDR3 is built from 11 residues. CDR1 and CDR2 from the germline V gene are MNHEY and SVGEGT. V lost 7 bases to trimming and J lost 11 bases, with 15 bases between them. Here the CDR3 reads CASTSGETKYF. As DNA, the CDR3 is TGTGCCAGCACTTCTGGAGAAACGAAGTACTTC.